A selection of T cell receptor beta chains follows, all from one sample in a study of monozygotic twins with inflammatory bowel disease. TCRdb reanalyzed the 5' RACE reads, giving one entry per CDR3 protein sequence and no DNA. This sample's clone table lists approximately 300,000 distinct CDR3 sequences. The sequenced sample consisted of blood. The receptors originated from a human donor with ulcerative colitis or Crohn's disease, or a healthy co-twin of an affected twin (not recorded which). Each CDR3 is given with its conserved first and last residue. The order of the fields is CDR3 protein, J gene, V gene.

CDR3aa: CASSLRAPGPYEQYF
j_gene: TRBJ2-7
v_gene: TRBV4-3

CDR3aa: CASSNRDKNTEAFF
j_gene: TRBJ1-1
v_gene: TRBV12-3/TRBV12-4

CDR3aa: CASSLGLAYGDTQYF
j_gene: TRBJ2-3
v_gene: TRBV7-8

CDR3aa: CASSPIRDSSSYEQYF
j_gene: TRBJ2-7
v_gene: TRBV5-1

CDR3aa: CASSLNRASGYTF
j_gene: TRBJ1-2
v_gene: TRBV12-3/TRBV12-4

CDR3aa: CASSQGRQVVQETQYF
j_gene: TRBJ2-5
v_gene: TRBV4-3

CDR3aa: CASSLGQQGRTEAFF
j_gene: TRBJ1-1
v_gene: TRBV7-8

CDR3aa: CASSGALAYEQYF
j_gene: TRBJ2-7
v_gene: TRBV19

CDR3aa: CASSLAGAVNTIYF
j_gene: TRBJ1-3
v_gene: TRBV7-9

CDR3aa: CASSLDHFLFRDNSPLHF
j_gene: TRBJ1-6
v_gene: TRBV11-2

CDR3aa: CATRQGNEQFF
j_gene: TRBJ2-1
v_gene: TRBV7-2

CDR3aa: CASGDSQGLAGVNEQFF
j_gene: TRBJ2-1
v_gene: TRBV6-1

CDR3aa: CASSLSFRTANTEAFF
j_gene: TRBJ1-1
v_gene: TRBV5-1

CDR3aa: CASSPDRGFGEQYF
j_gene: TRBJ2-7
v_gene: TRBV2

CDR3aa: CASSGGTGRSYEQYF
j_gene: TRBJ2-7
v_gene: TRBV9

CDR3aa: CAISEGANEKLFF
j_gene: TRBJ1-4
v_gene: TRBV10-3

CDR3aa: CASSEGVSGGLLEAFF
j_gene: TRBJ1-1
v_gene: TRBV6-1

CDR3aa: CAWSVRDSNQPQHF
j_gene: TRBJ1-5
v_gene: TRBV30

CDR3aa: CSAVSGMSTDTQYF
j_gene: TRBJ2-3
v_gene: TRBV20-1

CDR3aa: CASSLSQGFQPQHF
j_gene: TRBJ1-5
v_gene: TRBV28

CDR3aa: CSASTGVYGYTF
j_gene: TRBJ1-2
v_gene: TRBV20-1

CDR3aa: CASLELAAPQTEAFF
j_gene: TRBJ1-1
v_gene: TRBV27

CDR3aa: CASSRLAVPAKNIQYF
j_gene: TRBJ2-4
v_gene: TRBV5-5

CDR3aa: CASSLNTNYGYTF
j_gene: TRBJ1-2
v_gene: TRBV12-3/TRBV12-4

CDR3aa: CASSFYRGGEQYF
j_gene: TRBJ2-7
v_gene: TRBV5-5

CDR3aa: CASSDGTPGANVLTF
j_gene: TRBJ2-6
v_gene: TRBV6-2/TRBV6-3

CDR3aa: CASSAGQGDEKLFF
j_gene: TRBJ1-4
v_gene: TRBV7-9

CDR3aa: CASSIDPWNTEAFF
j_gene: TRBJ1-1
v_gene: TRBV7-2

CDR3aa: CASSPRLAGDPQYF
j_gene: TRBJ2-3
v_gene: TRBV18

CDR3aa: CASSLGDTQYF
j_gene: TRBJ2-3
v_gene: TRBV5-1

CDR3aa: CASSPVARPAGNYEQYF
j_gene: TRBJ2-7
v_gene: TRBV12-3/TRBV12-4

CDR3aa: CASSEIGSGGGYEQYF
j_gene: TRBJ2-7
v_gene: TRBV6-1

CDR3aa: CAISGELNTEAFF
j_gene: TRBJ1-1
v_gene: TRBV10-3

CDR3aa: CASSLLGGWNEQFF
j_gene: TRBJ2-1
v_gene: TRBV7-2

CDR3aa: CSAPGSDLIDTQYF
j_gene: TRBJ2-3
v_gene: TRBV29-1

CDR3aa: CASFIPGGEAFF
j_gene: TRBJ1-1
v_gene: TRBV28

CDR3aa: CASSVPGTPAADTQYF
j_gene: TRBJ2-3
v_gene: TRBV7-9

CDR3aa: CATSRQRSSYEQYF
j_gene: TRBJ2-7
v_gene: TRBV15

CDR3aa: CATSSNRGSGSGANVLTF
j_gene: TRBJ2-6
v_gene: TRBV15

CDR3aa: CASSSTVNSPLHF
j_gene: TRBJ1-6
v_gene: TRBV14

CDR3aa: CSAREQLNTEAFF
j_gene: TRBJ1-1
v_gene: TRBV20-1

CDR3aa: CASSKTTSGIWSYEQYF
j_gene: TRBJ2-7
v_gene: TRBV6-1

CDR3aa: CASSQDAAGYGYTF
j_gene: TRBJ1-2
v_gene: TRBV3-1